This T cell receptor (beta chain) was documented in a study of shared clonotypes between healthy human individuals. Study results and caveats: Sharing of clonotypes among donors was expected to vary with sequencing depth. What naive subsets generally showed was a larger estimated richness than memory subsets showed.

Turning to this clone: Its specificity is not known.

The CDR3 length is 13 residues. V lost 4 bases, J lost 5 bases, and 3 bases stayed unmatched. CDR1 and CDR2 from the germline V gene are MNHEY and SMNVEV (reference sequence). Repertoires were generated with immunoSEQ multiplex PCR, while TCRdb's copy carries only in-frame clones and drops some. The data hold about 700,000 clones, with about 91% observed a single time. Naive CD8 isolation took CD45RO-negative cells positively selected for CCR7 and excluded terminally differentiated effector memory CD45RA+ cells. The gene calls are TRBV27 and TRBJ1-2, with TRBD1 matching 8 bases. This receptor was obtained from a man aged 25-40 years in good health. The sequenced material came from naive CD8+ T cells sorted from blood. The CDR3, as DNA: TGTGCCAGCAGTTCAGGGGGCTGGTATGGCTACACCTTC. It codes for CASSSGGWYGYTF.